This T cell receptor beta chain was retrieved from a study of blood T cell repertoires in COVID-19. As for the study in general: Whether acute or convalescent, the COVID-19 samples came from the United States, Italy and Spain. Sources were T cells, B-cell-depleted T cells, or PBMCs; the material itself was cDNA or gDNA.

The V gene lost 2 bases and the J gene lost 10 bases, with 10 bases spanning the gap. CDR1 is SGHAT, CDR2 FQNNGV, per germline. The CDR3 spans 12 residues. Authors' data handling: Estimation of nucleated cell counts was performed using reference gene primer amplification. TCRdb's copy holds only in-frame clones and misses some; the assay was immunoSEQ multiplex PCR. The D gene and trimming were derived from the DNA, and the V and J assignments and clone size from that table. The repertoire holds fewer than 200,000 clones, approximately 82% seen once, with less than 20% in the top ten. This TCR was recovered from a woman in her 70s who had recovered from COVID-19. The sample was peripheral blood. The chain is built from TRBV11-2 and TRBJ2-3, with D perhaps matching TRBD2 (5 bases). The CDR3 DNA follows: TGTGCCAGCAGCTTATCGGGGAGATCGCAGTATTTT. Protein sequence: CASSLSGRSQYF. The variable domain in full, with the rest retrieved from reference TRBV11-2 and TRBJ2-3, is EAGVAQSPRYKIIEKRQSVAFWCNPISGHATLYWYQQILGQGPKLLIQFQNNGVVDDSQLPKDRFSAERLKGVDSTLKIQPAKLEDSAVYLCASSLSGRSQYFGPGTRLTVL.